These 5 T cell receptor beta chains share one sample of origin, sequenced in a study of sequential checkpoint blockade in melanoma. Repertoires were generated with immunoSEQ multiplex PCR, while TCRdb's copy carries only in-frame clones and drops some. The repertoire has about 35,000 clones, roughly 81% of them found once; the top ten carry around 5.8%. Treatment noted: randomized to nivolumab then ipilimumab (arm A) or the reverse (arm B). The specimen was CD8+ T cells sorted from blood (inferred from file names), collected from a patient given nivolumab and ipilimumab in sequence. Receptors were obtained from a human donor with melanoma.

This rearrangement joins TRBV5-1 to TRBJ1-1; D may be TRBD1 (5 bases). The germline gives CDR1 SGHRS, CDR2 YFSETQ. The CDR3 is 15 residues long. The germline V and J ends were trimmed by 1 base and 3 bases, with 13 bases remaining between them. Written as DNA, the CDR3 is TGCGCCAGCAGCTTGTCCCAGGGTATGTACACTGAAGCTTTCTTT. Encoded protein: CASSLSQGMYTEAFF.

For the CDR3, the DNA is TGTGCCAGCAGCTATCATCGACAGGGGCACAACACTGAAGCTTTCTTT. Amino acids: CASSYHRQGHNTEAFF. The V and J genes are TRBV11-2 and TRBJ1-1, with 8 positions matching TRBD1. The germline V gene encodes CDR1 SGHAT and CDR2 FQNNGV. CDR3 length: 16 amino acids. The V segment lost 4 bases and the J segment 2 bases; nucleotides outside the gene matches: 9.

This sequence joins TRBV9 and TRBJ1-2; possibly TRBD1 for D (6 bases). Germline CDR1 and CDR2: SGDLS and YYNGEE. V lost 3 bases to trimming and J lost 8 bases, with 17 bases between them. The CDR3 loop spans 14 amino acids. CDR3 protein: CASSATGTLTGYTF. Written as DNA, the CDR3 is TGTGCCAGCAGCGCAACAGGGACCTTGACGGGCTACACCTTC.

The sample holds a few counts of this clone. The chain couples TRBV27 to TRBJ2-7; TRBD2 agrees at 9 bases. Germline V gene data show CDR1 as MNHEY and CDR2 as SMNVEV (reference sequence). Unmatched junction bases numbered 5, after V lost 3 bases and J lost 2 bases. The CDR3 is 15 amino acids. The CDR3 spells CASSFSGGRAYEQYF. CDR3 nucleotides: TGTGCCAGCAGTTTTTCTGGCGGGAGGGCCTACGAGCAGTACTTC.

The table lists this clone with a count of one. The CDR3 DNA sequence: TGTGCCAGCAGTGAACCCTCCGGGACAGGGGACGAGCAGTACTTC. As protein: CASSEPSGTGDEQYF. The V and J genes are TRBV6-1 and TRBJ2-7; 10 positions match TRBD1. The trim removed 2 bases at V and 5 bases at J, leaving 6 bases unmatched. This CDR3 spans 15 amino acids. Per the germline V gene, CDR1 is MNHNS and CDR2 is SASEGT.